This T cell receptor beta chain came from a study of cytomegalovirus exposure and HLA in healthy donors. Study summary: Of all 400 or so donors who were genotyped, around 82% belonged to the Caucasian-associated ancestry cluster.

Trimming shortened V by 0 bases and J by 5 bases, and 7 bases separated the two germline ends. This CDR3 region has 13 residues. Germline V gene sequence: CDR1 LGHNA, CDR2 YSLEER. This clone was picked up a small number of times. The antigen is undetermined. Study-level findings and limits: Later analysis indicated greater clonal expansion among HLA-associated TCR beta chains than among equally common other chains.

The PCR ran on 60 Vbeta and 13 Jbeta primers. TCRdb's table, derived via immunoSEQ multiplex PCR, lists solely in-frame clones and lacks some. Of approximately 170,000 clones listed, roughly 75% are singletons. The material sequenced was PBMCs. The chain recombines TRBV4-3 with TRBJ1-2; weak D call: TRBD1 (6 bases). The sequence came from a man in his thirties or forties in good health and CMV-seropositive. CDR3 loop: CASSQDRGYGYTF. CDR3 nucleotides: TGCGCCAGCAGCCAAGACAGGGGATATGGCTACACCTTC.